One and the same sample provided the 10 T cell receptor beta chains below, sequenced in a study of shared clonotypes between healthy human individuals (dated by TCRdb to the early 2020s). CD8 naive samples were CD45RO-negative cells positively selected for CCR7, giving a CD45RA+CCR7+ population that excluded TemRA cells. Receptor libraries were prepared by the immunoSEQ multiplex PCR assay. In its TCRdb copy, this immuneACCESS table keeps in-frame sequences only and misses some clones. Where compared with another copy, unresolved V genes explain less than half of these, and the others have no known cause. This sample holds some 2 million clones; approximately 94% were observed only once. The ten largest account for 0.95% to 1.5% of the sample. The sample consisted of naive CD8+ T cells sorted from blood. The cell subset or site tag for this specimen amounts to: CD45RA+CCR7+. The source is a man in his late teens or twenties in good health.

As to this clone: The identical CDR3 is also encoded by other nucleotide sequences in the sample. The chain is built from TRBV11-2 and TRBJ2-3, with a tentative D call TRBD2 (5 bases). Trimming took off 3 bases at V and 4 bases at J, with 5 bases between the two ends. The CDR3 runs to 12 residues. CDR1 is SGHAT, CDR2 FQNNGV, per germline. In DNA, the CDR3 is TGTGCCAGCAGCTTCGGGGCAGATACGCAGTATTTT. It yields the protein CASSFGADTQYF. Full variable domain (remainder filled in from reference TRBV11-2 and TRBJ2-3): EAGVAQSPRYKIIEKRQSVAFWCNPISGHATLYWYQQILGQGPKLLIQFQNNGVVDDSQLPKDRFSAERLKGVDSTLKIQPAKLEDSAVYLCASSFGADTQYFGPGTRLTVL.

The chain couples TRBV19 to TRBJ2-7; 9 bases line up with TRBD2. The ends lost 0 bases at V and 6 bases at J; junction bases unmatched: 6. Germline V gene data show CDR1 as LNHDA and CDR2 as SQIVND (reference sequence). The CDR3 contains 15 residues. The CDR3 loop is CASSIDWGLAGEQYF. For the CDR3, the DNA is TGTGCCAGTAGTATAGATTGGGGACTAGCTGGCGAGCAGTACTTC.

V gene TRBV19 combines with J gene TRBJ1-1, with D unresolved. The germline V and J ends were trimmed by 3 bases and 0 bases, with 8 bases remaining between them. The CDR3 totals 14 residues. Germline V lookup: CDR1 LNHDA, CDR2 SQIVND (reference sequence). The DNA for the CDR3 is TGTGCCAGTAGTATCCTCACGGTGAACACTGAAGCTTTCTTT. Protein sequence: CASSILTVNTEAFF.

This clone has only one observation. The rearrangement links TRBV30 to TRBJ2-7; D may match TRBD1 or TRBD2 (5 bases each). Germline CDR1 reads GTSNPN; CDR2 reads SVGIG (reference sequence). The V end was cut by 0 bases, the J end by 7 bases, with 10 bases between. The CDR3 extends over 12 amino acids. CDR3 coding DNA: TGTGCCTGGAGTGTTCGGGGCGGAGAGCAGTACTTC. This codes for CAWSVRGGEQYF. The variable domain in full, completed from reference TRBV30 and TRBJ2-7, reads SQTIHQWPATLVQPVGSPLSLECTVEGTSNPNLYWYRQAAGRGLQLLFYSVGIGQISSEVPQNLSASRPQDRQFILSSKKLLLSDSGFYLCAWSVRGGEQYFGPGTRLTVT.

CDR3 DNA sequence: TGTGCCAGCAGCCAAAGCCTAGCGGCCCCAGATACGCAGTATTTT. Translating gives CASSQSLAAPDTQYF. The chain links TRBV4-2 to TRBJ2-3; 7 nucleotides match TRBD2. In germline, CDR1 is LGHNA, CDR2 YNFKEQ. The V and J ends lost 2 bases and 4 bases, in that order; junction bases with no gene match: 6. The CDR3 spans 15 residues.

The chain employs TRBV10-1 and TRBJ1-6; D is perhaps TRBD1 (5 bases). Germline CDR1 is WNHNN and CDR2 is SYGVQD (reference sequence). V shed 2 bases and J shed 7 bases, with 6 bases lying between them. The CDR3 is 13 amino acids. Written as DNA, the CDR3 is TGCGCCAGCAGTGAGGGACACAATTCACCCCTCCACTTT. The encoded protein is CASSEGHNSPLHF.

This chain joins TRBV10-1 and TRBJ2-4; D is unresolved. Deletions cut 0 bases from V and 8 bases from J, with 14 bases between. Germline values: CDR1 WNHNN, CDR2 SYGVQD (reference sequence). The CDR3 contains 15 residues. Here the CDR3 DNA reads TGCGCCAGCAGTGAGTCGCTCCACCCGGTGGACATTCAGTACTTC. Residues: CASSESLHPVDIQYF.

The gene calls are TRBV10-2 and TRBJ2-3; no definite D call. The CDR3 spans 17 residues. The V gene lost 0 bases and the J gene lost 0 bases, with 13 bases spanning the gap. Per germline, CDR1 WSHSY and CDR2 SAAADI. CDR3 sequence: CASSESSRFLSTDTQYF. The DNA for the CDR3 is TGCGCCAGCAGTGAGTCTAGTCGTTTCCTCAGCACAGATACGCAGTATTTT.

The gene calls are TRBV2 and TRBJ1-4, with D maybe TRBD1 (6 bases). Trimming took off 8 bases at V and 4 bases at J, with 11 bases between the two ends. There are 13 residues in the CDR3. Germline CDR1 SNHLY, CDR2 FYNNEI. CDR3 in DNA: TGTGCCAGCTGGACAGCGAATAATGAAAAACTGTTTTTT. Translation: CASWTANNEKLFF.

This sequence joins TRBV7-8 and TRBJ2-1, with D unclear. The CDR3 is 12 amino acids. With 10 bases removed from V and 6 bases from J, the gap between germline ends came to 13 bases. The germline gives CDR1 SGHVS, CDR2 FQNEAQ. The CDR3: CATWADSNEQFF. DNA of the CDR3: TGTGCCACTTGGGCAGACTCCAATGAGCAGTTCTTC.